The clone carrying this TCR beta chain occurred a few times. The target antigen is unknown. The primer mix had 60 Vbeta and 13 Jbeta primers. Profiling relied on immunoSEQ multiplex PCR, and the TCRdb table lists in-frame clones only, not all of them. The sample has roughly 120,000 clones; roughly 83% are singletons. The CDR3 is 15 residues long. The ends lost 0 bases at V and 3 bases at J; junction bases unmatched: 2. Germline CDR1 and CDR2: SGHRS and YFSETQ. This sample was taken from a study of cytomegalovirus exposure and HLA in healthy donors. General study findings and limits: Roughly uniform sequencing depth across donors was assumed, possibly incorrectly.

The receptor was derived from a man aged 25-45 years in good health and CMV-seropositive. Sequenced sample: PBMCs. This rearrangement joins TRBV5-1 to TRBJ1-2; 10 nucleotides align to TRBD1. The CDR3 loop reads CASSLGQGAYYGYTF. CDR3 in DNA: TGCGCCAGCAGCTTGGGACAGGGGGCGTACTATGGCTACACCTTC.